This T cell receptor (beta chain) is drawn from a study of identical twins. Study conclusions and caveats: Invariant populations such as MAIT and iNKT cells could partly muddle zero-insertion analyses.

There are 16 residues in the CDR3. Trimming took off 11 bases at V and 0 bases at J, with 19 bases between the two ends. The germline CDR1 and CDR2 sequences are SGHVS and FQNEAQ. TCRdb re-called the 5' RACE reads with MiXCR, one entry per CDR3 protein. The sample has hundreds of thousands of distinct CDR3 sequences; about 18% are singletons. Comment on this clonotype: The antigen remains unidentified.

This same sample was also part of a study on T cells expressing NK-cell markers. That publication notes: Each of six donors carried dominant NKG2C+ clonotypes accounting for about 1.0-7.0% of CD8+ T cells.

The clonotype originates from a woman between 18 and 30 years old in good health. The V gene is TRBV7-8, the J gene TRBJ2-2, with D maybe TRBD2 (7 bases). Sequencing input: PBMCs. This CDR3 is CAGEGGLRANTGELFF. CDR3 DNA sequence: TGTGCCGGGGAGGGGGGACTTCGCGCGAACACCGGGGAGCTGTTTTTT. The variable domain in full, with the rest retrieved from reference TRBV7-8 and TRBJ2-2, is GAGVSQSPRYKVAKRGQDVALRCDPISGHVSLFWYQQALGQGPEFLTYFQNEAQLDKSGLPSDRFFAERPEGSVSTLKIQRTQQEDSAVYLCAGEGGLRANTGELFFGEGSRLTVL.